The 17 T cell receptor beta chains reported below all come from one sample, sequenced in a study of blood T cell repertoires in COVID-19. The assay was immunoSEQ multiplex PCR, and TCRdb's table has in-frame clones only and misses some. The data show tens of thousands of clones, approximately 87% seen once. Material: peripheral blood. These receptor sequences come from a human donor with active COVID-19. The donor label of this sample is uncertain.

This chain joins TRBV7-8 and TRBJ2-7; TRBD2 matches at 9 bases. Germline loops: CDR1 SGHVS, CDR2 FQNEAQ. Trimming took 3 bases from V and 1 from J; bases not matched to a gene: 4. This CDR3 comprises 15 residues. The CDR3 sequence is CASSLLAGYSYEQYF. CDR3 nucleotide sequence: TGTGCCAGCAGCTTGCTAGCGGGGTATTCCTACGAGCAGTACTTC.

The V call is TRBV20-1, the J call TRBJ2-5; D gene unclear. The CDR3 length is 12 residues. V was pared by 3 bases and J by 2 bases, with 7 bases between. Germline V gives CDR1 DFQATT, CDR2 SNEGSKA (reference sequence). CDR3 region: CSASSVQETQYF. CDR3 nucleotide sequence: TGCAGTGCTAGTTCGGTTCAAGAGACCCAGTACTTC.

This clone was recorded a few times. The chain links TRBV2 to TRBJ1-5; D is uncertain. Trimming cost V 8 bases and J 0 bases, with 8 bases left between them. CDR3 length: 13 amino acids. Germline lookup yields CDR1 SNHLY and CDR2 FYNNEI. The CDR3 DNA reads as TGTGCCAGCTCCTTAGATAGCAATCAGCCCCAGCATTTT. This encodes CASSLDSNQPQHF. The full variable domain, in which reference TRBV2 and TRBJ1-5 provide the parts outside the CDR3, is EPEVTQTPSHQVTQMGQEVILRCVPISNHLYFYWYRQILGQKVEFLVSFYNNEISEKSEIFDDQFSVERPDGSNFTLKIRSTKLEDSAMYFCASSLDSNQPQHFGDGTRLSIL.

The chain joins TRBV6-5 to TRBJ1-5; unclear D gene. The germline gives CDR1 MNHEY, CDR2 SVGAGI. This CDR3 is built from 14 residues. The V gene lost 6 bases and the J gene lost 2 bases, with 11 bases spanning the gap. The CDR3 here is CASSRPEGNQPQHF. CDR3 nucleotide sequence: TGTGCCAGCAGCCGCCCCGAGGGCAATCAGCCCCAGCATTTT.

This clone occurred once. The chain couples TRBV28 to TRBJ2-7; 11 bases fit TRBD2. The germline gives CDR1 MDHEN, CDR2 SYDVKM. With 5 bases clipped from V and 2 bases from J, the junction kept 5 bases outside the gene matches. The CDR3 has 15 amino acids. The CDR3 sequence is CASSPLAGGPYEQYF. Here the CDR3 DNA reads TGTGCCAGCAGTCCATTAGCGGGAGGGCCCTACGAGCAGTACTTC.

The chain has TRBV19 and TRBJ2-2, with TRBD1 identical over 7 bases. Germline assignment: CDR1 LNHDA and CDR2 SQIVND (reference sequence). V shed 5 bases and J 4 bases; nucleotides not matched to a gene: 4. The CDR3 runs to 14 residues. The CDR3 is CASSLTGATGELFF. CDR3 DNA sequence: TGTGCCAGTAGTCTTACAGGGGCCACCGGGGAGCTGTTTTTT.

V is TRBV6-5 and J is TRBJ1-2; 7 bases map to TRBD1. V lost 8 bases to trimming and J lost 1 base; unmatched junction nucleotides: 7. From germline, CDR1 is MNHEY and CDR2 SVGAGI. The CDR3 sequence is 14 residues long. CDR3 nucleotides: TGTGCCAGCCAGACAGGGACCGTTAACTATGGCTACACCTTC. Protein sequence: CASQTGTVNYGYTF.

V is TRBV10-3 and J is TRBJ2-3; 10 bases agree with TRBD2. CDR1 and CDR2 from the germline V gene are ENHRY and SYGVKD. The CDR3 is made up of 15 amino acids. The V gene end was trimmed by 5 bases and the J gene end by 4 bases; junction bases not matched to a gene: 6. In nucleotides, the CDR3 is TGTGCCATCAGTCAGACTAGCGGGCGGGCAGATACGCAGTATTTT. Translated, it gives CAISQTSGRADTQYF.

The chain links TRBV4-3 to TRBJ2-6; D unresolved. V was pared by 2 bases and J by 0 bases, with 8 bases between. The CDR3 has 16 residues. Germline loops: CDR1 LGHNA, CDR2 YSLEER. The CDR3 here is CASSQLVSSGANVLTF. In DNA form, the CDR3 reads TGCGCCAGCAGCCAACTAGTAAGCTCTGGGGCCAACGTCCTGACTTTC.

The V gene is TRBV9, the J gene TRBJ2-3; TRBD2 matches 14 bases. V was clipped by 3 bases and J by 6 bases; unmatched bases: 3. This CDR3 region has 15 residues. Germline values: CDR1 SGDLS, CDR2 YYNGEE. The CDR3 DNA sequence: TGTGCCAGCAGCGGACGGACTAGCGGGGGGGATACGCAGTATTTT. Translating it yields CASSGRTSGGDTQYF.

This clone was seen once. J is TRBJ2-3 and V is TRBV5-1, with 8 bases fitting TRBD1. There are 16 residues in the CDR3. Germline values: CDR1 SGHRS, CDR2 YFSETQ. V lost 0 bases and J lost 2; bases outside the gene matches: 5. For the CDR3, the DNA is TGCGCCAGCAGCTTGGAGGCAGGGGGCGTCACAGATACGCAGTATTTT. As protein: CASSLEAGGVTDTQYF.

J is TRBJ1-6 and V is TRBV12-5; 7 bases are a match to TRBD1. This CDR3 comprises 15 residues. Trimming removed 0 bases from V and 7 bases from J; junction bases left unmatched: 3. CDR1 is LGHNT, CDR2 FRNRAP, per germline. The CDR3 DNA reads TGTGCTAGTGGTTTGGTACCGACAGGGAATTCACCCCTCCACTTT. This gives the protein CASGLVPTGNSPLHF. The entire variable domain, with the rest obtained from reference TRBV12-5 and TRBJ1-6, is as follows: DARVTQTPRHKVTEMGQEVTMRCQPILGHNTVFWYRQTMMQGLELLAYFRNRAPLDDSGMPKDRFSAEMPDATLATLKIQPSEPRDSAVYFCASGLVPTGNSPLHFGNGTRLTVT.

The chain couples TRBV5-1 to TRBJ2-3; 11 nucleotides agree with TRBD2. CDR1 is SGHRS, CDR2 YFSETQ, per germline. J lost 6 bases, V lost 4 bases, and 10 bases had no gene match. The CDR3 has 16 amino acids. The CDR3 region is CASSEPGLAESDTQYF. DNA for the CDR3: TGCGCCAGCAGCGAGCCGGGACTAGCGGAGTCGGATACGCAGTATTTT.

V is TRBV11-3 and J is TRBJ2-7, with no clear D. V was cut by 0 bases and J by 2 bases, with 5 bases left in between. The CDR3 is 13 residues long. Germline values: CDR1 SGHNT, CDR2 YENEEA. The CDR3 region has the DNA TGTGCCAGCAGCTTAGATCCCACCTACGAGCAGTACTTC. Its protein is CASSLDPTYEQYF.

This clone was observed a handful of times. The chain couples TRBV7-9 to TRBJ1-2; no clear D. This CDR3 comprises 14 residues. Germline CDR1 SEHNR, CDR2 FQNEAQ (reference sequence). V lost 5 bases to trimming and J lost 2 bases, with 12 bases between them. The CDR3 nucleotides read TGTGCCAGCAGCCCCACAGCGGCAAACTATGGCTACACCTTC. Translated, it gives CASSPTAANYGYTF.

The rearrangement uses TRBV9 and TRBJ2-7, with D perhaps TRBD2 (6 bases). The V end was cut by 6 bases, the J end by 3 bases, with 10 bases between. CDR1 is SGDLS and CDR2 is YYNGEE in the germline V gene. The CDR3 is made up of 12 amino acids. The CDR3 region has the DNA TGTGCCAGCAACCGGGGAGGCTACGAGCAGTACTTC. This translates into CASNRGGYEQYF.

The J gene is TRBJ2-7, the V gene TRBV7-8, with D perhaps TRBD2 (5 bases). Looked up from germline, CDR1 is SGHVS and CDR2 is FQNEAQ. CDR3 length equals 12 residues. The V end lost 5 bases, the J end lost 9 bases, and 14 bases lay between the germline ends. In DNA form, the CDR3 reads TGTGCCAGCAGCCCCGTGGCGGGCTCGCAGTACTTC. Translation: CASSPVAGSQYF.